These T cell receptor beta chains were read from a single sample in a study of shared clonotypes between healthy human individuals. Data came from immunoSEQ multiplex PCR; TCRdb stores just in-frame clones and leaves some out. In the table there are roughly 1,800,000 clones, about 95% of which are singletons. Material for sequencing was naive CD8+ T cells sorted from blood. The receptors were sampled from a man aged 18 to 35 in good health. CDR3s include the opening cysteine and the closing phenylalanine or tryptophan. D genes are given only for firm matches. Rows may omit the clone size; those that give it use once, few, many or a size class.

TGTGCCTGGAGTGATTCTTTACTCGGCGGGGAGCTGTTTTTT,CAWSDSLLGGELFF,TRBJ2-2,-,TRBV30,-
TGCGCCAGCAGCTTGGGTCAGTCTAACTATGGCTACACCTTC,CASSLGQSNYGYTF,TRBJ1-2,-,TRBV5-1,once
TGTGCCTGGAGTGCCCGTTTCGGTGAAAAACTGTTTTTT,CAWSARFGEKLFF,TRBJ1-4,-,TRBV30,-
TGTGCCACAGACAGGGCAAACTACGAGCAGTACTTC,CATDRANYEQYF,TRBJ2-7,TRBD1,TRBV28,once
TGCGCCAGCAGCCAAGGACTAGGCTCTGGAAACACCATATATTTT,CASSQGLGSGNTIYF,TRBJ1-3,-,TRBV4-3,-
TGTGCCAGCTCACCACCCGACAGGGACGAGCAGTACTTC,CASSPPDRDEQYF,TRBJ2-7,TRBD1,TRBV18,-
TGTGCCAGCAGCTCCCGGGACAGGGACGAGCAGTACTTC,CASSSRDRDEQYF,TRBJ2-7,TRBD1,TRBV7-9,once
TGTGCCAGCAGCTTCCGACTGGACAATGAGCAGTTCTTC,CASSFRLDNEQFF,TRBJ2-1,-,TRBV28,-
TGTGCCAGCAGCTTTCTACTAGCGGGATCTACGTGGAGAGAGACCCAGTACTTC,CASSFLLAGSTWRETQYF,TRBJ2-5,TRBD2,TRBV11-2,-
TGTGCCAGTAGTATAACTCCAGGGAACACTGAAGCTTTCTTT,CASSITPGNTEAFF,TRBJ1-1,-,TRBV19,-
TGTGCCCTCGGGGCGGTGGACACTGAAGCTTTCTTT,CALGAVDTEAFF,TRBJ1-1,-,TRBV30,-
TGTGCCAGCAGTGAGAACAGTCCCACCTACGAGCAGTACTTC,CASSENSPTYEQYF,TRBJ2-7,-,TRBV6-1,-
TGCGCCAGCAGCTCGCCCCTTTCAGCGGGAGGAGTTCATGATACGCAGTATTTT,CASSSPLSAGGVHDTQYF,TRBJ2-3,TRBD2,TRBV5-1,-
TGTGCCAGCAGTTTTCAGGGCCTGATGAACACTGAAGCTTTCTTT,CASSFQGLMNTEAFF,TRBJ1-1,-,TRBV27,-
TGTGCCAGCAGCTTGGGACAGGGGGCCACCTACGAGCAGTACTTC,CASSLGQGATYEQYF,TRBJ2-7,TRBD1,TRBV11-2,-
TGTGCCATGGCGGGACCACCTTCCTACGAGCAGTACTTC,CAMAGPPSYEQYF,TRBJ2-7,-,TRBV10-3,-
TGTGCCAGCAGTCTAGCGGGGGGCGGCACCGGGGAGCTGTTTTTT,CASSLAGGGTGELFF,TRBJ2-2,TRBD2,TRBV28,-
TGTGCCAGCAGTTACCTTACGCAGGGTTCCACAGATACGCAGTATTTT,CASSYLTQGSTDTQYF,TRBJ2-3,-,TRBV6-5,-
TGTGCCAGCAGCTTGGAAGTGGGCCAGACCTACGAGCAGTACTTC,CASSLEVGQTYEQYF,TRBJ2-7,-,TRBV5-8,-
TGTGCCAGCAGTTACGCGTACGCCTACGAGCAGTACTTC,CASSYAYAYEQYF,TRBJ2-7,-,TRBV6-6,once
TGCGCCAGCAGCCAAGATCATTACTCAGACACCGGGGAGCTGTTTTTT,CASSQDHYSDTGELFF,TRBJ2-2,-,TRBV4-3,-
TGTGCCAGCAGTTCAGAAGAGCGTAACACTGAAGCTTTCTTT,CASSSEERNTEAFF,TRBJ1-1,-,TRBV28,-
TGCGCCAGCAGCCAAGAGGTAGGATCCCCCTACGAGCAGTACTTC,CASSQEVGSPYEQYF,TRBJ2-7,-,TRBV4-1,once
TGTGCCAGCAGCTTGTACGGGGCCCCATTGGGGACCCAGTACTTC,CASSLYGAPLGTQYF,TRBJ2-5,-,TRBV5-5,-
TGTGCCAGTAGGAGTAGCGGGAGATCTACAGATACGCAGTATTTT,CASRSSGRSTDTQYF,TRBJ2-3,TRBD2,TRBV19,-
TGCGCCAGCAGCCGCGTGGCAGGGGGCAACGAGCAGTACTTC,CASSRVAGGNEQYF,TRBJ2-7,TRBD1,TRBV5-1,-
TGTGCCAGCAGCCAAGTCTACAGTCAGAACACTGAAGCTTTCTTT,CASSQVYSQNTEAFF,TRBJ1-1,-,TRBV4-2,-
TGTGCCAGCAGTTTATCGGGGGGTTCTGGGGCCAACGTCCTGACTTTC,CASSLSGGSGANVLTF,TRBJ2-6,-,TRBV27,-
TGTGCCAGCACCGGGACTAGCCAAGAGACCCAGTACTTC,CASTGTSQETQYF,TRBJ2-5,TRBD2,TRBV6-1,-
TGTGCCAGCAGGGAGAGCTTTTTATCCTCTGGAAACACCATATATTTT,CASRESFLSSGNTIYF,TRBJ1-3,-,TRBV2,-
TGTGCCAGCAGCTTAGGCAAGACAGGCCATGAAGCTTTCTTT,CASSLGKTGHEAFF,TRBJ1-1,-,TRBV13,-
TGTGCCAGCAGCTGGCAAAGCACCGGGGAGCTGTTTTTT,CASSWQSTGELFF,TRBJ2-2,-,TRBV5-6,-
TGCAGCGTTGGGGGTCTACGGGGCGCGGGAACTGAAGCTTTCTTT,CSVGGLRGAGTEAFF,TRBJ1-1,-,TRBV29-1,-
TGTGCCAGCAGCTTGAACAGGGACTCCTACGAGCAGTACTTC,CASSLNRDSYEQYF,TRBJ2-7,-,TRBV5-4,-
TGCAGCGTTGGTAACAGTCAAAAGCCCTACGAGCAGTACTTC,CSVGNSQKPYEQYF,TRBJ2-7,-,TRBV29-1,-
TGTGCCAGCAGCTTAGTGGCTGGCAACGTCCTGACTTTC,CASSLVAGNVLTF,TRBJ2-6,-,TRBV11-2,-
TGTGCCAGCAGCGGGAAACAGGGGGCTGGGGAGCTGTTTTTT,CASSGKQGAGELFF,TRBJ2-2,TRBD1,TRBV7-9,-
TGTGCCAGCAGCTACGCTAACAGGGAGGCTTTCTTT,CASSYANREAFF,TRBJ1-1,-,TRBV7-9,-
TGTGCCAGCAGCGTACCCCGACAGAGCTCCTACAATGAGCAGTTCTTC,CASSVPRQSSYNEQFF,TRBJ2-1,-,TRBV9,-
TGCAGCGTTGAGGGGGGTAGCGTCTCCTACGAGCAGTACTTC,CSVEGGSVSYEQYF,TRBJ2-7,-,TRBV29-1,-
TGTGCCAGCAGTCAGGGTTCTATGGGCACTGAAGCTTTCTTT,CASSQGSMGTEAFF,TRBJ1-1,-,TRBV7-6,-
TGTGCCAGCAGGGGGGGACAGGACCTCGAGCAGTACTTC,CASRGGQDLEQYF,TRBJ2-7,TRBD1,TRBV6-6,-
TGTGCCAGCAGTTTCTTCCAGGGTCGGACGAGCGAGCAGTACTTC,CASSFFQGRTSEQYF,TRBJ2-7,-,TRBV27,-
TGTGCCAGCAGTTTCTCAGGGGGTTCACCCCTCCACTTT,CASSFSGGSPLHF,TRBJ1-6,TRBD1,TRBV27,-
TGTGCCATCACCGCAGGACTAGCCTACGAGCAGTACTTC,CAITAGLAYEQYF,TRBJ2-7,TRBD2,TRBV10-3,-
TGTGCCAGCAGCTCATTAGCGGGAGGTGGTGGCGGGGAGCTGTTTTTT,CASSSLAGGGGGELFF,TRBJ2-2,TRBD2,TRBV7-8,once
TGTGCCAGCAGCTTGTGGGGTGGGAACTATGGCTACACCTTC,CASSLWGGNYGYTF,TRBJ1-2,-,TRBV5-6,-
TGCAGCGTGCTCGACCAGGACGGGGAGCTGTTTTTT,CSVLDQDGELFF,TRBJ2-2,-,TRBV29-1,-
TGCGCCAGCAGCCGCCTTTCGGGGGCCGGGGAGCTGTTTTTT,CASSRLSGAGELFF,TRBJ2-2,-,TRBV4-1,-
TGTGCCAGCAGCTTAGAACAGGGGAGGGATACGCAGTATTTT,CASSLEQGRDTQYF,TRBJ2-3,-,TRBV13,once
TGTGCCAGCAGCCCCGGACTCCTCGGGGAGCAGTACTTC,CASSPGLLGEQYF,TRBJ2-7,-,TRBV14,-
TGCGCCAGCAGTGGTGGGGAGGGATCCTACGAGCAGTACTTC,CASSGGEGSYEQYF,TRBJ2-7,TRBD2,TRBV10-1,-
TGTGCCAGCAGCTTATGGACAGGGGGCAATTCACCCCTCCACTTT,CASSLWTGGNSPLHF,TRBJ1-6,TRBD1,TRBV7-6,-
TGTGCCAGCAGTTTTAGGAACCCAGGGCGCACAGATACGCAGTATTTT,CASSFRNPGRTDTQYF,TRBJ2-3,-,TRBV27,-